The next 26 T cell receptor beta chains were all read from a single sample in a study of CD8+ T cells in alopecia areata. Regarding treatment: oral pan-JAK inhibitor, 5-10 mg twice daily. Extracted RNA was reverse transcribed into cDNA, the sequencing template. Libraries were prepared by immunoSEQ multiplex PCR; TCRdb keeps only in-frame clonotypes and omits some of them. Here the sample spans around 160,000 clones, less than 80% being singletons. Sequencing was performed on CD4+ T cells sorted from blood, taken at week 24, from a patient treated with tofacitinib. The source is a human donor with alopecia areata.

The chain carries TRBV4-2 and TRBJ2-7; 9 bases fit TRBD2. The V segment lost 0 bases and the J segment 2 bases; nucleotides outside the gene matches: 17. The CDR3 has 20 residues. Germline values: CDR1 LGHNA, CDR2 YNFKEQ. The chain's CDR3 is CASSQDPSGSGGRRAYEQYF. CDR3 DNA sequence: TGTGCCAGCAGCCAAGATCCGAGTGGTAGCGGGGGCCGGAGGGCCTACGAGCAGTACTTC.

This clone has just a few counts. The CDR3 region has the DNA TGCAGCGGGACGACTCCAACAGATACGCAGTATTTT. It codes for CSGTTPTDTQYF. V is TRBV29-1 and J is TRBJ2-3; D not certain. The CDR3 runs to 12 residues. Trimming removed 7 bases at V and 3 bases at J, with 11 bases between. Germline V gives CDR1 SQVTM, CDR2 ANQGSEA.

The chain recombines TRBV30 with TRBJ1-5, with a tentative D call TRBD1 (6 bases). This CDR3 contains 14 residues. V dropped 2 bases and J dropped 1 base, with 9 bases sitting between them. The germline CDR1 and CDR2 sequences are GTSNPN and SVGIG (reference sequence). The CDR3: CAWSQGSSNQPQHF. CDR3 in DNA: TGTGCCTGGAGTCAGGGGTCGAGCAATCAGCCCCAGCATTTT.

This chain connects TRBV30 to TRBJ2-7, with D possibly called TRBD1 or TRBD2 (6 bases each). Germline lookup yields CDR1 GTSNPN and CDR2 SVGIG (reference sequence). V lost 5 bases to trimming and J lost 6 bases, with 17 bases between them. This CDR3 is built from 13 residues. As DNA, the CDR3 is TGTGCCTGGGAAGAGGCCAGGGGAGGCGAGCAGTACTTC. Protein: CAWEEARGGEQYF. Together with reference TRBV30 and TRBJ2-7, the CDR3 gives the full variable domain: SQTIHQWPATLVQPVGSPLSLECTVEGTSNPNLYWYRQAAGRGLQLLFYSVGIGQISSEVPQNLSASRPQDRQFILSSKKLLLSDSGFYLCAWEEARGGEQYFGPGTRLTVT.

The rearrangement links TRBV15 to TRBJ2-3, with D tentatively TRBD2 (6 bases). The CDR3 is 16 residues long. CDR1 and CDR2 (germline): LNHNV, YYDKDF (reference sequence). With 0 bases removed from V and 2 bases from J, the gap between germline ends came to 12 bases. The CDR3 DNA sequence: TGTGCCACCAGCAGAGATCGGACTACCCCCACAGATACGCAGTATTTT. Protein product: CATSRDRTTPTDTQYF. Supplemented by reference TRBV15 and TRBJ2-3, the full variable domain reads DAMVIQNPRYQVTQFGKPVTLSCSQTLNHNVMYWYQQKSSQAPKLLFHYYDKDFNNEADTPDNFQSRRPNTSFCFLDIRSPGLGDTAMYLCATSRDRTTPTDTQYFGPGTRLTVL.

The gene calls are TRBV11-3 and TRBJ2-5, with D maybe TRBD1 (6 bases). Germline V gene sequence: CDR1 SGHNT, CDR2 YENEEA. The CDR3 consists of 14 residues. V lost 5 bases and J 12 bases, leaving 22 bases between the germline ends. The CDR3 region is CASSPPQGPRPKYF. The CDR3 DNA is TGTGCCAGCAGCCCCCCACAGGGCCCACGACCGAAGTACTTC.

This clone was counted only a few times. Germline is not matched at one junction end, which may reflect a read error. The chain joins TRBV7-7 to TRBJ2-2, with D possibly TRBD1 on 7 matching bases. Germline V gene sequence: CDR1 SSHAT, CDR2 FNYEAQ (reference sequence). The CDR3 length is 15 residues. The CDR3 DNA is TGTGCTAGCAGTCAGACAGGGCGGGGAGCCGGGGAGCTGTTTTTT. Protein: CASSQTGRGAGELFF. The whole variable domain, filled in from reference TRBV7-7 and TRBJ2-2, reads GAGVSQSPRYKVTKRGQDVTLRCDPISSHATLYWYQQALGQGPEFLTYFNYEAQPDKSGLPSDRFSAERPEGSISTLTIQRTEQRDSAMYRCASSQTGRGAGELFFGEGSRLTVL.

J is TRBJ2-2 and V is TRBV7-9, with TRBD2 as a possible D gene (6 bases). This CDR3 has 13 residues. The germline V gene encodes CDR1 SEHNR and CDR2 FQNEAQ (reference sequence). Trimming left V 5 bases short and J 6 bases short, with 10 bases between. CDR3 in DNA: TGTGCCAGCAGCATGGAGGGGTCCGGGGAGCTGTTTTTT. It codes for CASSMEGSGELFF.

The chain uses TRBV5-6 and TRBJ2-5; D ambiguous. Germline lookup yields CDR1 SGHDT and CDR2 YYEEEE. CDR3 length: 13 amino acids. Trimming shortened V by 1 base and J by 1 base, and 5 bases separated the two germline ends. The CDR3 is CASSLPVQETQYF. The CDR3 DNA reads as TGTGCCAGCAGCTTGCCGGTCCAAGAGACCCAGTACTTC.

The J gene is TRBJ1-1, the V gene TRBV10-3, with a possible D match to TRBD1 (5 bases). The ends were cut back, 9 bases at V and 2 bases at J, with 10 bases in the middle. The CDR3 has 12 residues. Germline lookup yields CDR1 ENHRY and CDR2 SYGVKD. DNA for the CDR3: TGTGCCATGGGGCAGTTTAACACTGAAGCTTTCTTT. Its protein is CAMGQFNTEAFF.

The gene calls are TRBV20-1 and TRBJ2-7; maybe TRBD2 (5 bases). V dropped 2 bases and J dropped 7 bases, with 9 bases sitting between them. This CDR3 spans 11 amino acids. The germline V gene encodes CDR1 DFQATT and CDR2 SNEGSKA (reference sequence). CDR3 region: CSARYSGEQYF. The CDR3, as DNA: TGCAGTGCTAGATATTCGGGAGAGCAGTACTTC.

This sequence joins TRBV29-1 and TRBJ2-3; D gene ambiguous. The length of the CDR3 is 11 residues. Per the germline V gene, CDR1 is SQVTM and CDR2 is ANQGSEA. V lost 4 bases to trimming and J lost 6 bases, with 8 bases between them. CDR3 nucleotide sequence: TGCAGCGTTGCTGAGCGCGATACGCAGTATTTT. Translation: CSVAERDTQYF.

The chain couples TRBV11-2 to TRBJ1-1, with 8 bases identical to TRBD1. Germline V gives CDR1 SGHAT, CDR2 FQNNGV. CDR3 length: 13 residues. The V gene end was trimmed by 6 bases and the J gene end by 5 bases; junction bases not matched to a gene: 5. The CDR3 loop reads CASSTQGGTEAFF. DNA for the CDR3: TGTGCCAGCAGTACACAGGGGGGGACTGAAGCTTTCTTT.

This clone was seen only once. The V and J genes are TRBV9 and TRBJ2-1, with TRBD2 identical over 11 bases. From germline, CDR1 is SGDLS and CDR2 YYNGEE. The length of the CDR3 is 17 residues. V lost 3 bases and J lost 0; bases outside the gene matches: 5. This CDR3 reads CASSATSGRGSYNEQFF. In nucleotides, the CDR3 is TGTGCCAGCAGCGCAACTAGCGGGAGAGGCTCCTACAATGAGCAGTTCTTC.

This rearrangement joins TRBV5-1 to TRBJ2-7; TRBD1 aligns across 7 bases. Germline V CDR1 and CDR2: SGHRS, YFSETQ. V trimming: 1 base; J trimming: 5 bases; junction bases outside the gene matches: 6. CDR3 length equals 14 residues. CDR3 loop: CASSLKGANDEQYF. CDR3 in DNA: TGCGCCAGCAGCTTGAAGGGGGCGAACGACGAGCAGTACTTC.

J is TRBJ2-7 and V is TRBV30; the match to TRBD2 covers 7 bases. Per the germline V gene, CDR1 is GTSNPN and CDR2 is SVGIG (reference sequence). With V trimmed by 1 base and J by 6 bases, 0 bases remained unmatched. The CDR3 is 11 residues long. CDR3 nucleotide sequence: TGTGCCTGGAGTGGGGGGGGCGAGCAGTACTTC. Amino acid sequence: CAWSGGGEQYF.

This clone was seen only a few times. J is TRBJ2-3 and V is TRBV6-5, with TRBD2 identical over 7 bases. The V and J ends lost 0 bases and 10 bases, in that order; junction bases with no gene match: 10. Germline-derived CDR1 and CDR2 are MNHEY and SVGAGI. CDR3 length: 15 residues. In DNA form, the CDR3 reads TGTGCCAGCAGTTACTCAGGGCTAGCGGACCCTTCGCAGTATTTT. Residues: CASSYSGLADPSQYF.

V is TRBV30 and J is TRBJ1-5, with 11 positions matching TRBD1. V gave up 2 bases and J gave up 6 bases; unmatched junction bases: 6. The CDR3 runs to 15 residues. CDR1 GTSNPN and CDR2 SVGIG come from the germline V gene (reference sequence). In nucleotides, the CDR3 is TGTGCCTGGAGTCTCCCCGGGACAGGGGGTCAGCCCCAGCATTTT. It is translated as CAWSLPGTGGQPQHF.

The CDR3 sequence is CSVGQGAGETQYF. The CDR3 coding sequence is TGCAGCGTTGGACAGGGGGCTGGGGAGACCCAGTACTTC. The chain links TRBV29-1 to TRBJ2-5; 10 nucleotides agree with TRBD1. Germline V gene sequence: CDR1 SQVTM, CDR2 ANQGSEA. V shed 4 bases, J shed 5 bases, and the junction held 4 bases outside the gene matches. This CDR3 is 13 amino acids long. The full variable domain, its missing parts supplied by reference TRBV29-1 and TRBJ2-5, is SAVISQKPSRDICQRGTSLTIQCQVDSQVTMMFWYRQQPGQSLTLIATANQGSEATYESGFVIDKFPISRPNLTFSTLTVSNMSPEDSSIYLCSVGQGAGETQYFGPGTRLLVL.

In its sample, this clone was seen a few times. The same CDR3 can be traced to other DNA sequences in this sample. The chain couples TRBV14 to TRBJ1-2; D unresolved. Trimming pared 0 bases from V and 8 bases from J, leaving 7 bases between. This CDR3 has 12 amino acids. Germline V gene data show CDR1 as SGHDN and CDR2 as FVKESK. The CDR3 is CASSQEERGYTF. The CDR3 DNA sequence: TGTGCCAGCAGCCAAGAGGAGCGAGGCTACACCTTC.

The V call is TRBV15, the J call TRBJ2-5; D call uncertain. CDR1 and CDR2 from the germline V gene are LNHNV and YYDKDF (reference sequence). CDR3 length: 14 residues. The V gene lost 0 bases and the J gene lost 4 bases, with 9 bases spanning the gap. This chain's CDR3 is CATSRDPKGETQYF. The CDR3 region has the DNA TGTGCCACCAGCAGAGATCCTAAGGGAGAGACCCAGTACTTC.

This chain joins TRBV18 and TRBJ2-7, with 9 bases fitting TRBD1. With V trimmed by 3 bases and J by 7 bases, 10 bases remained unmatched. CDR3 size: 15 residues. CDR1 is KGHSH, CDR2 LQKENI, per germline. CDR3 loop: CASSPDLGQGREQYF. In nucleotides, the CDR3 is TGTGCCAGCTCACCGGATCTCGGACAGGGGCGAGAGCAGTACTTC.

This clone was observed a handful of times. The chain links TRBV2 to TRBJ2-3; 7 bases agree with TRBD2. CDR3 length: 15 amino acids. Germline V gene sequence: CDR1 SNHLY, CDR2 FYNNEI. The V segment lost 5 bases and the J segment 2 bases; nucleotides outside the gene matches: 7. The CDR3 loop is CASSPGTTYTDTQYF. As DNA, the CDR3 is TGTGCCAGCAGTCCAGGGACTACCTACACAGATACGCAGTATTTT.

V gene TRBV10-2 combines with J gene TRBJ1-5; the D gene is possibly TRBD1 (6 bases). CDR1 is WSHSY, CDR2 SAAADI, per germline. The CDR3 spans 13 residues. The germline V and J ends were trimmed by 7 bases and 4 bases, with 11 bases remaining between them. The CDR3 loop is CASTGGVNQPQHF. CDR3 DNA: TGCGCCAGCACGGGGGGCGTTAATCAGCCCCAGCATTTT.

DNA for the CDR3: TGCAGCGTAGGAGACAGGCAGAACACTGAAGCTTTCTTT. Residues: CSVGDRQNTEAFF. The gene calls are TRBV29-1 and TRBJ1-1, with D tentatively TRBD1 (6 bases). Trimming took off 6 bases at V and 1 base at J, with 12 bases between the two ends. CDR3 length equals 13 residues. The V gene's germline CDR1 is SQVTM and CDR2 ANQGSEA.

This clone was seen more than once but under ten times. Mismatch with germline at one junction end may stem from a read error. This chain uses TRBV6-1 with TRBJ2-3, with 10 bases aligning to TRBD2. Germline lookup yields CDR1 MNHNS and CDR2 SASEGT. The length of the CDR3 is 15 residues. Written as DNA, the CDR3 is TGTGCCATCAGTGAAGCGGGGGGGGCCCCAGATACGCAGTATTTT. The encoded protein is CAISEAGGAPDTQYF.